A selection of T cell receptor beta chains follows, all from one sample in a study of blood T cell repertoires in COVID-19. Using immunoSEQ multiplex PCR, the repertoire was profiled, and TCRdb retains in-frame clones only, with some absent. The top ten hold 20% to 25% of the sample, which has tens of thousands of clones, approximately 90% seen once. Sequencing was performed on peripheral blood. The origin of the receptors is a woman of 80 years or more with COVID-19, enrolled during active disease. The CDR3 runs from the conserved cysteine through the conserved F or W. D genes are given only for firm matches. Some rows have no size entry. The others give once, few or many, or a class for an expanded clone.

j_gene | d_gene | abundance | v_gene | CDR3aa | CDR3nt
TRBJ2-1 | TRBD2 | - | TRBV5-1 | CASSQLSGAYNEQFF | TGCGCCAGCAGCCAGCTTAGCGGGGCATACAATGAGCAGTTCTTC
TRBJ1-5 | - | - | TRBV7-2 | CASSPSTNPNQPQHF | TGTGCCAGCAGCCCCTCCACAAATCCCAATCAGCCCCAGCATTTT
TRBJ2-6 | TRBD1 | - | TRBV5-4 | CASSLGPGTGSLGANVLTF | TGTGCCAGCAGCTTGGGCCCCGGGACAGGGAGTTTGGGGGCCAACGTCCTGACTTTC
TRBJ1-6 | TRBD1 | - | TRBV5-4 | CASSMTGARALHF | TGTGCCAGCAGCATGACAGGGGCTAGGGCCCTCCACTTT
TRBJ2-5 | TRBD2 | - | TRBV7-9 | CASSTRLAGSQETQYF | TGTGCCAGCAGCACCCGACTAGCGGGGAGCCAAGAGACCCAGTACTTC
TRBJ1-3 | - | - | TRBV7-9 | CASSPQLPGNTIYF | TGTGCCAGCAGCCCCCAACTCCCCGGAAACACCATATATTTT
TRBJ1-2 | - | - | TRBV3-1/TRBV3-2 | CASSHLKQGYGYTF | TGTGCCAGCAGCCACTTAAAACAGGGATATGGCTACACCTTC
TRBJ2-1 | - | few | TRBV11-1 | CASSAAATYNEQFF | TGTGCCAGCAGCGCTGCAGCGACGTACAATGAGCAGTTCTTC
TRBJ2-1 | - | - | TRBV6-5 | CASSPDMAGDNEQFF | TGTGCCAGCAGTCCGGACATGGCAGGGGACAATGAGCAGTTCTTC
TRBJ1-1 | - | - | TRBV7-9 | CASSSENVNTEAFF | TGTGCCAGCAGCTCCGAGAACGTGAACACTGAAGCTTTCTTT
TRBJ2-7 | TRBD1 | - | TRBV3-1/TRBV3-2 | CASSQDKDRGALTYF | TGTGCCAGCAGCCAAGATAAGGACAGGGGGGCTCTGACGTACTTC
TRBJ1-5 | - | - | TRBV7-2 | CASSLGQVNQPQHF | TGTGCCAGCAGCTTAGGGCAGGTTAATCAGCCCCAGCATTTT
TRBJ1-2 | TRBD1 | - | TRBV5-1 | CASSLEATGVNGYTF | TGCGCCAGCAGCTTGGAGGCGACAGGGGTCAATGGCTACACCTTC
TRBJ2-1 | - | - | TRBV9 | CASSSGQHNEQFF | TGTGCCAGCAGCTCAGGACAGCACAATGAGCAGTTCTTC
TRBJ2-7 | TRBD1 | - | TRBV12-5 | CASGLAMGDRAVFREQYF | TGTGCTAGTGGTTTGGCAATGGGGGACAGGGCCGTGTTTCGCGAGCAGTACTTC
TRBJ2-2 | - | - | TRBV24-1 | CATSDPRGKNTGELFF | TGTGCCACCAGTGATCCACGGGGTAAGAACACCGGGGAGCTGTTTTTT
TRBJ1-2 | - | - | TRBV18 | CASSSLSGGYTF | TGTGCCAGCTCCTCCCTTTCGGGGGGCTACACCTTC
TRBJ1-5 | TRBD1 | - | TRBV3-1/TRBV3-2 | CASSHSDRVNQPQHF | TGTGCCAGCAGCCACAGTGACAGGGTAAATCAGCCCCAGCATTTT
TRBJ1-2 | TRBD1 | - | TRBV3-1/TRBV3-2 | CASSKTGGGGYGYTF | TGTGCCAGCAGCAAAACAGGGGGCGGGGGTTATGGCTACACCTTC
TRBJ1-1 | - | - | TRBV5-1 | CASSLSTFNTEAFF | TGCGCCAGCAGCTTATCCACATTTAACACTGAAGCTTTCTTT
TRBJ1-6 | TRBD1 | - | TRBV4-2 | CASSQDWQGVSPLHF | TGTGCCAGCAGCCAAGACTGGCAGGGGGTTTCACCCCTCCACTTT
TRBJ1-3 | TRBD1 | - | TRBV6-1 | CASSEGRGRTGNTIYF | TGTGCCAGCAGTGAAGGCAGGGGGAGAACTGGAAACACCATATATTTT
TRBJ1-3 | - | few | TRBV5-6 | CASSYTGRSGNTIYF | TGTGCCAGCAGCTATACAGGGCGCTCTGGAAACACCATATATTTT
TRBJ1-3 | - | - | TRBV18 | CASSPLPSDYSGNTIYF | TGTGCCAGCTCACCACTTCCCTCCGACTACTCTGGAAACACCATATATTTT
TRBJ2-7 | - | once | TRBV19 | CASSIGSYEQYF | TGTGCCAGTAGTATAGGCAGCTACGAGCAGTACTTC
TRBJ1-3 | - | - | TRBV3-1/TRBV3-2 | CASSQEGNIREGNTIYF | TGTGCCAGCAGCCAAGAAGGGAACATTCGGGAGGGAAACACCATATATTTT
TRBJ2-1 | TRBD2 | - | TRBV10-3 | CAISGSGGAYDEQFF | TGTGCCATCAGTGGGAGCGGGGGGGCCTACGATGAGCAGTTCTTC
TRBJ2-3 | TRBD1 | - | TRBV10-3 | CAISTGGIVSGDTQYF | TGTGCCATCAGCACAGGGGGTATAGTATCGGGTGATACGCAGTATTTT
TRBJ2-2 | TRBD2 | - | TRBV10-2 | CASGDKRGTGTGELFF | TGCGCCAGCGGGGACAAGCGGGGGACCGGGACCGGGGAGCTGTTTTTT
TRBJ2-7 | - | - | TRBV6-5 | CASRARSRDSYEQYF | TGTGCCAGCAGAGCTCGATCCAGGGATTCCTACGAGCAGTACTTC
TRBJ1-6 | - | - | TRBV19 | CASRYLPGANNSPLHF | TGTGCCAGTAGATACCTCCCAGGGGCGAATAATTCACCCCTCCACTTT
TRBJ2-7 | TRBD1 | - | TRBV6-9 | CASSYEQGAAYEQYF | TGTGCCAGCAGTTATGAACAGGGGGCGGCCTACGAGCAGTACTTC
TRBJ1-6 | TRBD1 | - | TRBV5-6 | CASSLGDRGWSPLHF | TGTGCCAGCAGCTTGGGGGACAGGGGTTGGTCACCCCTCCACTTT
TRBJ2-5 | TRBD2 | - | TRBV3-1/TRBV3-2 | CASSQEGVLAGVQETQYF | TGTGCCAGCAGCCAAGAAGGGGTACTAGCGGGAGTTCAAGAGACCCAGTACTTC
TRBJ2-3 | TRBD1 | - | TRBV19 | CASRNRGFDTQYF | TGTGCCAGTAGAAACAGGGGGTTCGATACGCAGTATTTT
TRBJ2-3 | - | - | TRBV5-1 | CASSLGGSSTDTQYF | TGCGCCAGCAGCTTGGGAGGGTCTAGCACAGATACGCAGTATTTT
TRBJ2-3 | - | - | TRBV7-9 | CASSPIGVTDTQYF | TGTGCCAGCAGCCCAATCGGGGTTACAGATACGCAGTATTTT
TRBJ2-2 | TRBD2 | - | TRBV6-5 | CASSREGTGELFF | TGTGCCAGCAGTCGGGAGGGCACCGGGGAGCTGTTTTTT
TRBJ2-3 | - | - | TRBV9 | CASSPFRSSTDTQYF | TGTGCCAGCAGCCCCTTTCGTTCTAGCACAGATACGCAGTATTTT
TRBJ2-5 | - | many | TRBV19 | CASSIGGDPETQYF | TGTGCCAGTAGTATCGGCGGGGACCCAGAGACCCAGTACTTC
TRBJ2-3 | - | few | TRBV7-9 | CASSLGRSTDTQYF | TGTGCCAGCAGCTTAGGCAGGAGCACAGATACGCAGTATTTT